The present T cell receptor (beta chain) was sequenced within a study of blood T cell repertoires in COVID-19. Sequenced by immunoSEQ multiplex PCR; TCRdb stores in-frame clones only, minus some. The sample consists of about 210,000 clones, 81% of them appearing once. With 4 bases removed from V and 5 bases from J, the gap between germline ends came to 12 bases. This CDR3 spans 13 amino acids. Germline V CDR1 and CDR2: GTSNPN, SVGIG (reference sequence). The sequenced sample consisted of PBMCs or T cells enriched from blood (not recorded which). The TCR was taken from a woman aged 45-60 years with acute COVID-19. The chain joins TRBV30 to TRBJ2-1; D remains unclear. In DNA form, the CDR3 reads TGTGCCTGGAAGGCAGGTCACCACAATGAGCAGTTCTTC. Protein: CAWKAGHHNEQFF. The whole variable domain, remainder taken from reference TRBV30 and TRBJ2-1, is SQTIHQWPATLVQPVGSPLSLECTVEGTSNPNLYWYRQAAGRGLQLLFYSVGIGQISSEVPQNLSASRPQDRQFILSSKKLLLSDSGFYLCAWKAGHHNEQFFGPGTRLTVL.